The sequence of this T cell receptor (beta chain) was determined in a study of OX40 agonist ivuxolimab in advanced cancers. Overall study: Anti-PD-1, anti-PD-L1 or anti-CTLA-4 therapy given earlier was allowed, and around 40% had some. Study outcomes and limitations: More expanded clones were seen, on average, in CD8+ T cells than in CD4+. Partial responders at 0.1-3.0 mg/kg had among the lowest clonal expansion.

Points on this clone: The target antigen is unknown. The same CDR3 arises from other DNA sequences in this sample as well.

TCRdb keeps only in-frame clones here, not all; method: immunoSEQ multiplex PCR. Of tens of thousands of clones listed, 65% to 90% were seen once; the top ten hold about 7%. The timepoints at which blood was sampled were baseline, cycle 4 day 1, and cycle 7 day 1. The receptor's source is an adult with an advanced solid tumor such as melanoma, head and neck, liver or kidney cancer. This sample comprised CD4+ or CD8+ T cells sorted from blood, obtained in a trial of the OX40 agonist ivuxolimab.

In nucleotides, the CDR3 is TGTGCCAGCAGTTTAAGGGGCGCATACGGCTACACCTTC. As protein: CASSLRGAYGYTF. The V and J genes are TRBV28 and TRBJ1-2; D may be TRBD1 (5 bases). This CDR3 comprises 13 residues. The germline CDR1 and CDR2 sequences are MDHEN and SYDVKM. V dropped 2 bases and J dropped 8 bases, with 12 bases sitting between them.